The 8 T cell receptor beta chains reported below all come from one sample, sequenced in a study of blood T cell repertoires in COVID-19. The repertoire was sequenced with immunoSEQ multiplex PCR; TCRdb's copy has only in-frame clones and lacks some. Of around 230,000 clones in the sample, roughly 90% were seen once. Source material: PBMCs or T cells enriched from blood (not recorded which). The receptors here all came from a woman in her twenties or thirties with acute COVID-19.

Here the CDR3 DNA reads TGCGCCAGCAGCTCCACTAGCGGGGTAAACAATGAGCAGTTCTTC. Translation gives CASSSTSGVNNEQFF. This chain connects TRBV4-1 to TRBJ2-1; 10 bases are shared with TRBD2. The CDR3 length is 15 residues. Germline lookup yields CDR1 MGHRA and CDR2 YSYEKL. V dropped 5 bases and J dropped 5; count of bases not matched to a gene: 6.

The rearrangement uses TRBV6-5 and TRBJ1-5; 7 nucleotides match TRBD1. Unmatched junction bases numbered 5, after V lost 8 bases and J lost 4 bases. This CDR3 contains 13 residues. Germline V gives CDR1 MNHEY, CDR2 SVGAGI. The CDR3 sequence is CASGPTGNQPQHF. The DNA for the CDR3 is TGTGCCAGCGGACCGACAGGGAATCAGCCCCAGCATTTT.

The J gene is TRBJ2-1, the V gene TRBV11-2; 7 nucleotides agree with TRBD1. Per the germline V gene, CDR1 is SGHAT and CDR2 is FQNNGV. After removal of 0 bases from V and 7 bases from J, the junction contained 6 bases not matched to a gene. The CDR3 totals 15 residues. CDR3 nucleotides: TGTGCCAGCAGCTTAGAAGGAACAGGGGTTAATGAGCAGTTCTTC. This gives the protein CASSLEGTGVNEQFF.

The gene calls are TRBV28 and TRBJ1-4; tentatively, D is TRBD1 (5 bases). This CDR3 region has 14 residues. V lost 2 bases to trimming and J lost 8 bases, with 12 bases between them. Per the germline V gene, CDR1 is MDHEN and CDR2 is SYDVKM. CDR3 DNA sequence: TGTGCCAGCAGTTTAGTAGGGGTTCGCGAAAAACTGTTTTTT. Amino acids: CASSLVGVREKLFF.

The J gene is TRBJ1-5, the V gene TRBV18; unclear D gene. V was clipped by 1 base and J by 4 bases, with 11 bases between them. The CDR3 sequence is 15 residues long. Germline V gene lookup returns CDR1 KGHSH and CDR2 LQKENI. The CDR3 DNA reads as TGTGCCAGCTCACCACGTGAGGGCCGGAATCAGCCCCAGCATTTT. As protein: CASSPREGRNQPQHF. Filled out from reference TRBV18 and TRBJ1-5, the complete variable domain reads NAGVMQNPRHLVRRRGQEARLRCSPMKGHSHVYWYRQLPEEGLKFMVYLQKENIIDESGMPKERFSAEFPKEGPSILRIQQVVRGDSAAYFCASSPREGRNQPQHFGDGTRLSIL.

The table lists this clone with a count of one. The CDR3 protein is CSVVLSSGGYEQYF. The DNA for the CDR3 is TGCAGCGTTGTTCTATCTAGCGGGGGCTACGAGCAGTACTTC. V is TRBV29-1 and J is TRBJ2-7; 10 bases are shared with TRBD2. The CDR3 is made up of 14 amino acids. Per germline, CDR1 SQVTM and CDR2 ANQGSEA. After removal of 4 bases from V and 3 bases from J, the junction contained 6 bases not matched to a gene.

The chain is built from TRBV27 and TRBJ1-1; no clear D gene. Trimming shortened V by 2 bases and J by 7 bases, and 5 bases separated the two germline ends. The CDR3 has 11 amino acids. CDR1 MNHEY and CDR2 SMNVEV come from the germline V gene (reference sequence). The CDR3 nucleotides read TGTGCCAGCAGTTTAGGAGGTGAAGCTTTCTTT. Protein: CASSLGGEAFF.

The count of this clone is one. The chain employs TRBV18 and TRBJ1-4; D may be TRBD1 (6 bases). The CDR3 sequence is 14 residues long. V lost 6 bases, J lost 5 bases, and 13 bases lay in between. Germline CDR1 KGHSH, CDR2 LQKENI. Here the CDR3 reads CASSSSTGNEKLFF. CDR3 DNA sequence: TGTGCCAGCTCGAGTAGTACAGGGAATGAAAAACTGTTTTTT. Looking up the rest from reference TRBV18 and TRBJ1-4 gives the full variable domain: NAGVMQNPRHLVRRRGQEARLRCSPMKGHSHVYWYRQLPEEGLKFMVYLQKENIIDESGMPKERFSAEFPKEGPSILRIQQVVRGDSAAYFCASSSSTGNEKLFFGSGTQLSVL.